Below, one T cell receptor beta chain is given with its context. This sample is drawn from a study of blood T cell repertoires in COVID-19. This CDR3 is 15 amino acids long. CDR1 and CDR2 from the germline V gene are SGHKS and YYEKEE (reference sequence). Losses at the gene ends were 4 bases for V and 4 bases for J; bases not matched to a gene: 9. Sequenced by immunoSEQ multiplex PCR; TCRdb stores in-frame clones only, minus some. The repertoire has about 100,000 clones, roughly nine tenths of them found once; the top ten carry 5% to 6.5%. Sample: peripheral blood. The source is a human donor in a cohort sampled during active COVID-19. The rearrangement uses TRBV5-5 and TRBJ2-7, with 9 bases identical to TRBD2. CDR3 region: CASSPLLAGNYEQYF. The CDR3 region has the DNA TGTGCCAGCAGCCCACTCCTAGCGGGAAATTACGAGCAGTACTTC.